This record looks at one TCR beta chain sequence and its context. Its antigen is as yet unknown. The trim removed 0 bases at V and 0 bases at J, leaving 4 bases unmatched. The CDR3 is 16 residues long. Germline V CDR1 and CDR2: SGHRS, YFSETQ. The data were taken from a study of graft-versus-host responses after intestinal transplantation. About the study: Recipients got multivisceral, liver-intestinal, or isolated intestinal transplants.

Assay used: immunoSEQ multiplex PCR; TCRdb lists only in-frame clones, some missing. The sample comprises about 100,000 clones, roughly 87% of which are singletons, and roughly 1% rests with the top ten. The sequencing here drew on unstimulated CD4+ T cells sorted from spleen or lymph node cells, taken before transplant. The TCR sequence derives from a human donor who was the organ donor for an intestinal transplant. The chain employs TRBV5-1 and TRBJ1-1; 8 bases are shared with TRBD1. The CDR3 here is CASSLGQGLMNTEAFF. CDR3 DNA: TGCGCCAGCAGCTTGGGACAGGGGCTAATGAACACTGAAGCTTTCTTT.